These 12 T cell receptor beta chains came from one sample sequenced in a study of cytotoxic CD8 clonotypes in ibrutinib-treated CLL. Clones were sequenced by immunoSEQ multiplex PCR, and TCRdb holds only the in-frame ones, with some missing. The sample comprises 120,000 to 150,000 clones, around 93% of which are singletons, and more than 10% rests with the top ten. Source: PBMCs, taken after 12 months of ibrutinib treatment. The receptor set was obtained from a human donor with chronic lymphocytic leukemia.

This clone came up once. The rearrangement joins TRBV4-3 to TRBJ2-7; D is perhaps TRBD1 (6 bases). The CDR3 covers 14 residues. The V end lost 0 bases, the J end lost 6 bases, and 12 bases lay between the germline ends. Germline CDR1 is LGHNA and CDR2 is YSLEER. The CDR3: CASSQDLWGLEQYF. The CDR3 region has the DNA TGCGCCAGCAGCCAAGATCTGTGGGGGCTCGAGCAGTACTTC.

V and J are TRBV30 and TRBJ1-1; D not certain. In germline, CDR1 is GTSNPN, CDR2 SVGIG (reference sequence). V was trimmed by 3 bases and J by 1 base, leaving 3 bases between them. The CDR3 covers 11 residues. CDR3 DNA sequence: TGTGCCTGGAGGAAGAACACTGAAGCTTTCTTT. Protein product: CAWRKNTEAFF.

This clone is a singleton in its sample. CDR3 sequence: CASSTSWDTQYF. CDR3 DNA sequence: TGTGCCAGCAGCACATCGTGGGATACGCAGTATTTT. The V and J genes are TRBV11-2 and TRBJ2-3; D is unresolved. Germline V gives CDR1 SGHAT, CDR2 FQNNGV. V shed 5 bases and J shed 6 bases, with 9 bases lying between them. The CDR3 totals 12 residues.

The rearrangement uses TRBV11-2 and TRBJ2-5; D tentatively fits TRBD1 or TRBD2 (5 bases each). The CDR3 runs 14 residues. Germline CDR1 and CDR2: SGHAT and FQNNGV. Trimming took off 5 bases at V and 5 bases at J, with 15 bases between the two ends. The CDR3 loop reads CASSLAPGWETQYF. The CDR3 region has the DNA TGTGCCAGCAGCCTAGCACCAGGGTGGGAGACCCAGTACTTC. Full variable domain (outside the CDR3, taken from reference TRBV11-2 and TRBJ2-5): EAGVAQSPRYKIIEKRQSVAFWCNPISGHATLYWYQQILGQGPKLLIQFQNNGVVDDSQLPKDRFSAERLKGVDSTLKIQPAKLEDSAVYLCASSLAPGWETQYFGPGTRLLVL.

The chain couples TRBV14 to TRBJ2-3; D unclear. This CDR3 comprises 16 residues. Between the trimmed V and J ends, which lost 1 base and 2 bases, there was a span of 13 bases. Germline V lookup: CDR1 SGHDN, CDR2 FVKESK. CDR3 residues: CASSQGSKINTDTQYF. Here the CDR3 DNA reads TGTGCCAGCAGCCAAGGCAGCAAGATAAACACAGATACGCAGTATTTT.

Comment on this clone: Additional DNA sequences in this sample encode the identical CDR3. The chain employs TRBV9 and TRBJ2-7, with a tentative D call TRBD1 (6 bases). From germline, CDR1 is SGDLS and CDR2 YYNGEE. V was cut by 3 bases and J by 2 bases, with 12 bases left in between. The CDR3 consists of 14 residues. The CDR3 nucleotides read TGTGCCAGCAGCGCACGACAGGAAACCTACGAGCAGTACTTC. It yields the protein CASSARQETYEQYF.

The J gene is TRBJ2-5, the V gene TRBV30; TRBD2 matches 8 bases. CDR1 GTSNPN and CDR2 SVGIG come from the germline V gene (reference sequence). With V trimmed by 4 bases and J by 3 bases, 1 base remained unmatched. This CDR3 is built from 12 residues. The CDR3 loop reads CAWMRGEETQYF. In nucleotides, the CDR3 is TGTGCCTGGATGCGGGGGGAAGAGACCCAGTACTTC.

In its sample, this clone was seen once. The V and J genes are TRBV19 and TRBJ2-1, with D possibly matching TRBD2 (6 bases). Germline values: CDR1 LNHDA, CDR2 SQIVND (reference sequence). The V and J ends lost 7 bases and 1 base respectively, with 14 bases between them. The CDR3 runs to 15 residues. CDR3 loop: CASTLGLASYNEQFF. The CDR3 DNA follows: TGTGCCAGTACCTTGGGACTTGCTTCCTACAATGAGCAGTTCTTC.

The J gene is TRBJ1-1, the V gene TRBV9, with a weak D call TRBD1 (6 bases). Germline CDR1 and CDR2: SGDLS and YYNGEE. The CDR3 totals 15 residues. Trimming removed 5 bases at V and 1 base at J, with 15 bases between. DNA of the CDR3: TGTGCCAGCAGACCACAGGGAGGGGAGAACACTGAAGCTTTCTTT. It specifies CASRPQGGENTEAFF. Combining the CDR3 with reference TRBV9 and TRBJ1-1 gives the whole variable domain DSGVTQTPKHLITATGQRVTLRCSPRSGDLSVYWYQQSLDQGLQFLIQYYNGEERAKGNILERFSAQQFPDLHSELNLSSLELGDSALYFCASRPQGGENTEAFFGQGTRLTVV.

This chain connects TRBV29-1 to TRBJ2-7; D is possibly TRBD1 (6 bases). This CDR3 comprises 13 residues. Germline CDR1 reads SQVTM; CDR2 reads ANQGSEA. Trimming removed 3 bases from V and 4 bases from J, with 13 bases in between. CDR3 bases: TGCAGCGTTGAGACAGGCGATTTTTACGAGCAGTACTTC. Amino acids: CSVETGDFYEQYF.

About this clone: Other DNA sequences in the sample encode the same CDR3. V is TRBV9 and J is TRBJ2-3, with 7 nucleotides matching TRBD1. V lost 0 bases to trimming and J lost 4 bases; unmatched junction nucleotides: 2. The CDR3 covers 14 residues. From germline, CDR1 is SGDLS and CDR2 YYNGEE. The CDR3 loop is CASSVVGGSDTQYF. The CDR3 nucleotides are TGTGCCAGCAGCGTAGTAGGGGGCTCAGATACGCAGTATTTT.

The V and J genes are TRBV9 and TRBJ2-1, with 8 bases that match TRBD2. Germline lookup yields CDR1 SGDLS and CDR2 YYNGEE. Losses at the gene ends were 5 bases for V and 4 bases for J; bases not matched to a gene: 8. This CDR3 region has 15 residues. The CDR3 reads CASSREGLNYNEQFF. The CDR3 DNA reads as TGTGCCAGCAGTCGGGAGGGACTAAATTACAATGAGCAGTTCTTC.